This TCR beta chain was found in a study of shared clonotypes between healthy human individuals. Repertoires were generated with immunoSEQ multiplex PCR, while TCRdb's copy carries only in-frame clones and drops some. The data contain tens of thousands of clones, under 65% of them singletons. The CDR3 totals 15 residues. In germline, CDR1 is SGHVS, CDR2 FQNEAQ. V lost 5 bases to trimming and J lost 1 base; unmatched junction nucleotides: 4. The receptor's source is a man younger than 40 in good health. V is TRBV7-8 and J is TRBJ2-7; 11 bases fit TRBD2. Material: memory CD8+ T cells sorted from blood. Subset denoted: CD45RO+ cells pooled with CCR7-negative TemRA cells. The CDR3 region has the DNA TGTGCCAGCAGCAAAATAGCGGGAGGGTCCTACGAGCAGTACTTC. Translating gives CASSKIAGGSYEQYF.